Following are 32 T cell receptor beta chains from one sample sequenced in a study of T-cell reconstitution after alpha-beta-depleted transplantation in children. For TCRbeta, the library was prepared with unique molecular identifiers. TCRdb re-derived calls from the PCR reads in MiXCR, one entry per CDR3 protein. This table has about 400,000 distinct CDR3 sequences, roughly 20% appearing once. Sequencing was performed on PBMCs from the stem cell graft donor, taken from the stem cell graft. Source of these receptors: a human donor who donated a stem cell graft to a child with acute myeloid leukemia.

The chain carries TRBV2 and TRBJ2-3, with D possibly TRBD1 on 5 matching bases. Trimming pared 5 bases from V and 1 base from J, leaving 13 bases between. This CDR3 spans 15 amino acids. The germline CDR1 and CDR2 sequences are SNHLY and FYNNEI. CDR3 sequence (DNA): TGTGCCAGCAGTCTCAGGGCCCCATGCACAGATACGCAGTATTTT. Translation gives CASSLRAPCTDTQYF.

V usage is TRBV10-2 and J usage is TRBJ2-2; D gene uncertain. The CDR3 is made up of 13 amino acids. V lost 2 bases to trimming and J lost 2 bases, with 3 bases between them. Germline V CDR1 and CDR2: WSHSY, SAAADI. This chain's CDR3 is CASSEVNTGELFF. The CDR3, as DNA: TGCGCCAGCAGTGAGGTTAACACCGGGGAGCTGTTTTTT.

This sequence joins TRBV12-3 or TRBV12-4 and TRBJ1-1; 9 bases agree with TRBD1. V lost 6 bases to trimming and J lost 1 base; unmatched junction nucleotides: 3. The CDR3 is made up of 14 amino acids. CDR3 in amino acids: CASSPDRGNTEAFF. In nucleotides, the CDR3 is TGTGCCAGCAGCCCGGACAGGGGGAACACTGAAGCTTTCTTT.

The chain carries TRBV1 and TRBJ2-7; the table's D call of TRBD2 was not tested on the DNA. TRBV1 is a known pseudogene. This CDR3 is built from 20 residues. Here the CDR3 reads CTSSQDCIRTSGSPTYEQYF. The CDR3, as DNA: TGCACCAGCAGCCAAGATTGCATCCGGACTAGCGGGAGCCCGACCTACGAGCAGTACTTC.

This clonotype occurred many times. The chain couples TRBV20-1 to TRBJ2-7; TRBD2 matches 10 bases. The CDR3 has 15 amino acids. Germline trimming cut 5 bases from V and 6 bases from J; bases unmatched to any gene: 13. Looked up from germline, CDR1 is DFQATT and CDR2 is SNEGSKA (reference sequence). The CDR3 region has the DNA TGCAGTGCTCACATATCCTCTAGCGGGAGCTTCGAGCAGTACTTC. It yields the protein CSAHISSSGSFEQYF.

This clonotype occurred a few times. The chain links TRBV6-5 to TRBJ2-7; D may be TRBD2 (5 bases). The CDR3 spans 15 residues. Germline-derived CDR1 and CDR2 are MNHEY and SVGAGI. Trimming took off 0 bases at V and 1 base at J, with 10 bases between the two ends. In DNA, the CDR3 is TGTGCCAGCAGTTACTCGGGAGCCAGGTCCTACGAGCAGTACTTC. It codes for CASSYSGARSYEQYF.

This clonotype was counted only a few times. The chain recombines TRBV2 with TRBJ2-1; unclear D gene. CDR3 length: 11 amino acids. The V gene lost 8 bases and the J gene lost 4 bases, with 6 bases spanning the gap. Germline V gene lookup returns CDR1 SNHLY and CDR2 FYNNEI. The CDR3 bases are TGTGCCAGCGAGGTGTACAATGAGCAGTTCTTC. Its translation is CASEVYNEQFF.

This chain uses TRBV29-1 with TRBJ2-2; D unresolved. The V gene's germline CDR1 is SQVTM and CDR2 ANQGSEA. The CDR3 length is 15 residues. The V and J ends lost 7 bases and 0 bases respectively, with 15 bases between them. CDR3 region: CSAGKVVANTGELFF. The CDR3 nucleotides read TGCAGCGCTGGGAAGGTAGTTGCGAACACCGGGGAGCTGTTTTTT.

This clonotype was detected a few times. The chain is built from TRBV20-1 and TRBJ2-1; 8 bases match TRBD2. Germline V lookup: CDR1 DFQATT, CDR2 SNEGSKA (reference sequence). The CDR3 length is 14 residues. After removal of 5 bases from V and 4 bases from J, the junction contained 7 bases not matched to a gene. The CDR3 spells CSAGKRLAYNEQFF. The CDR3 DNA follows: TGCAGTGCTGGAAAGCGACTAGCGTACAATGAGCAGTTCTTC.

This sequence joins TRBV7-2 and TRBJ2-2; 7 bases map to TRBD2. The V and J ends lost 4 bases and 2 bases, in that order; junction bases with no gene match: 4. This CDR3 is built from 15 residues. Germline values: CDR1 SGHTA, CDR2 FQGNSA. CDR3 in DNA: TGTGCCAGCAGCTGGAGCGGGACTAACACCGGGGAGCTGTTTTTT. This translates into CASSWSGTNTGELFF. Variable domain in full (rest from reference TRBV7-2 and TRBJ2-2): GAGVSQSPSNKVTEKGKDVELRCDPISGHTALYWYRQSLGQGLEFLIYFQGNSAPDKSGLPSDRFSAERTGGSVSTLTIQRTQQEDSAVYLCASSWSGTNTGELFFGEGSRLTVL.

The sample holds many counts of this clonotype. The chain employs TRBV4-2 and TRBJ2-1, with a weak D call TRBD2 (5 bases). CDR1 is LGHNA and CDR2 is YNFKEQ in the germline V gene. The CDR3 spans 16 residues. V lost 3 bases and J lost 1, with 13 bases in between. The CDR3 loop reads CASSHRAAGSYNEQFF. As DNA, the CDR3 is TGTGCCAGCAGCCACCGAGCGGCCGGTTCCTACAATGAGCAGTTCTTC.

This clonotype was seen only a few times. DNA for the CDR3: TGTGCCACCAGCAGCCTTATGACCGGGACAGGGCTCTACGAGCAGTACTTC. This codes for CATSSLMTGTGLYEQYF. The genes are TRBV15 and TRBJ2-7; 9 bases line up with TRBD1. The CDR3 extends over 17 amino acids. After removal of 3 bases from V and 3 bases from J, the junction contained 12 bases not matched to a gene. Germline V CDR1 and CDR2: LNHNV, YYDKDF (reference sequence).

This clonotype was detected only a few times. Germline and junction disagree at one end, which may indicate a read error. The gene calls are TRBV12-3 or TRBV12-4 and TRBJ2-5; D uncertain. The CDR3 runs to 13 residues. CDR3 region: CASRLGYKETQYF. In DNA, the CDR3 is TGTGCCAGCAGGTTAGGGTACAAAGAGACCCAGTACTTC.

The chain links TRBV29-1 to TRBJ1-2; a weak D match, TRBD1 (6 bases). The CDR3 covers 15 residues. Germline V gene data show CDR1 as SQVTM and CDR2 as ANQGSEA. Between the trimmed V and J ends, which lost 7 bases and 2 bases, there was a span of 20 bases. DNA for the CDR3: TGCAGCGCCCAACGAAAATCGACAGGAAACTATGGCTACACCTTC. It is translated as CSAQRKSTGNYGYTF.

The V gene is TRBV5-5, the J gene TRBJ1-1; D possibly corresponds to TRBD1 (5 bases). Germline values: CDR1 SGHKS, CDR2 YYEKEE (reference sequence). CDR3 size: 15 residues. V shed 1 base and J shed 4 bases, with 14 bases lying between them. The CDR3 sequence is CASSLLGAGPTEAFF. CDR3 in DNA: TGTGCCAGCAGCTTGTTAGGGGCAGGGCCCACTGAAGCTTTCTTT.

There are a few counts of this clonotype. The genes are TRBV7-2 and TRBJ2-3; D is uncertain. Germline CDR1 is SGHTA and CDR2 is FQGNSA. Trimming stripped 1 base from V and 1 base from J, with 6 bases between. The CDR3 runs 14 residues. The CDR3 region has the DNA TGTGCCAGCAGCTTAGACGCGGGCACAGATACGCAGTATTTT. Encoded protein: CASSLDAGTDTQYF.

This clonotype was seen at least ten times. This chain connects TRBV12-3 or TRBV12-4 to TRBJ2-1; D not certain. Trimming removed 7 bases at V and 3 bases at J, with 13 bases between. The CDR3 length is 14 residues. Here the CDR3 DNA reads TGTGCCAGCACCCAAAGGGTGAACTACAATGAGCAGTTCTTC. As protein: CASTQRVNYNEQFF.

The gene calls are TRBV6-5 and TRBJ2-7, with TRBD1 identical over 8 bases. J lost 7 bases, V lost 8 bases, and 7 bases had no gene match. The CDR3 has 12 amino acids. Germline V gene lookup returns CDR1 MNHEY and CDR2 SVGAGI. CDR3 region: CASRTGSREQYF. CDR3 in DNA: TGTGCCAGCCGGACAGGGTCTCGAGAGCAGTACTTC.

The chain combines TRBV12-3 or TRBV12-4 with TRBJ2-1; 7 nucleotides agree with TRBD2. This CDR3 has 15 amino acids. Trimming at V came to 2 bases and at J to 4 bases, leaving 5 bases not matched to a gene. The CDR3 bases are TGTGCCAGCAGTTTAATAACTAGCGCATACAATGAGCAGTTCTTC. This codes for CASSLITSAYNEQFF.

There are many counts of this clonotype. The chain links TRBV29-1 to TRBJ2-2; D is possibly TRBD2 (6 bases). CDR1 is SQVTM, CDR2 ANQGSEA, per germline. The CDR3 is 12 residues long. Trimming removed 4 bases from V and 6 bases from J, with 9 bases in between. CDR3 amino acids: CSVVPGAGELFF. The DNA of the CDR3 is TGCAGCGTTGTTCCGGGGGCCGGGGAGCTGTTTTTT.

This clonotype showed up many times. The V gene is TRBV20-1, the J gene TRBJ2-5, with D tentatively TRBD1 (5 bases). CDR3 length: 13 residues. CDR1 is DFQATT and CDR2 is SNEGSKA in the germline V gene (reference sequence). The V end was cut by 0 bases, the J end by 1 base, with 6 bases between. CDR3 DNA sequence: TGCAGTGCTAGAGAAGGGGCCCAAGAGACCCAGTACTTC. As protein: CSAREGAQETQYF.

This clonotype has just a few counts. This chain connects TRBV7-7 to TRBJ2-1, with D possibly being TRBD2 (6 bases). Germline V gene lookup returns CDR1 SSHAT and CDR2 FNYEAQ (reference sequence). V was clipped by 4 bases and J by 0 bases, with 16 bases between them. The CDR3 runs to 17 residues. CDR3 coding DNA: TGTGCCAGCAGCTCATCCGGGACTTTTAGCTCCTACAATGAGCAGTTCTTC. Protein: CASSSSGTFSSYNEQFF.

This clonotype was detected a few times. The CDR3 sequence: CASSARDRPSTDTQYF. The CDR3, as DNA: TGTGCCAGCAGCGCCCGGGACAGACCTAGCACAGATACGCAGTATTTT. The J gene is TRBJ2-3, the V gene TRBV5-5; 7 bases line up with TRBD1. The CDR3 is made up of 16 amino acids. CDR1 SGHKS and CDR2 YYEKEE come from the germline V gene (reference sequence). Trimming cost V 4 bases and J 0 bases; bases outside gene matches: 8.

This clonotype appeared many times. V usage is TRBV12-3 or TRBV12-4 and J usage is TRBJ2-1; D is possibly TRBD1 (6 bases). Trimming left V 5 bases short and J 8 bases short, with 19 bases between. There are 15 residues in the CDR3. The CDR3 DNA follows: TGTGCCAGCAGTCGGAGCAGGGGAAAGAATGATGAGCAGTTCTTC. This sequence encodes CASSRSRGKNDEQFF.

In this sample, this clonotype turned up a few times. V gene TRBV27 combines with J gene TRBJ2-1; D not resolved. The germline CDR1 and CDR2 sequences are MNHEY and SMNVEV (reference sequence). V gave up 9 bases and J gave up 7 bases, with 16 bases separating them. The CDR3 runs 13 residues. CDR3 nucleotide sequence: TGTGCCAGTACTGCATGGGCACGGAATGAGCAGTTCTTC. It specifies CASTAWARNEQFF.

This clonotype was detected only a few times. The chain is built from TRBV12-3 or TRBV12-4 and TRBJ2-3, with 8 bases lining up with TRBD2. This CDR3 comprises 14 residues. After removal of 5 bases from V and 9 bases from J, the junction contained 10 bases not matched to a gene. CDR3 sequence: CASSVGRAGGTQYF. In DNA, the CDR3 is TGTGCCAGCAGTGTCGGGAGGGCCGGAGGAACGCAGTATTTT.

The V gene is TRBV20-1, the J gene TRBJ2-1; 10 bases are a match to TRBD1. The CDR3 covers 13 residues. Germline trimming cut 4 bases from V and 6 bases from J; bases unmatched to any gene: 3. Germline CDR1 and CDR2: DFQATT and SNEGSKA (reference sequence). The CDR3 loop reads CSAIRDRGNEQFF. The CDR3 bases are TGCAGTGCTATCCGGGACAGGGGCAATGAGCAGTTCTTC.

The rearrangement joins TRBV15 to TRBJ2-7; D is possibly TRBD2 (6 bases). Trimming cost V 0 bases and J 0 bases, with 12 bases left between them. This CDR3 contains 16 residues. Germline lookup yields CDR1 LNHNV and CDR2 YYDKDF (reference sequence). The CDR3 protein is CATSRDGWGDSYEQYF. In DNA, the CDR3 is TGTGCCACCAGCAGAGATGGTTGGGGGGACTCCTACGAGCAGTACTTC.

CDR3 sequence (DNA): TGTGCCACCAGCAGAGGAACGGGAGGAGGTGTCAATGAGCAGTTCTTC. This translates into CATSRGTGGGVNEQFF. The chain recombines TRBV15 with TRBJ2-1; 7 bases map to TRBD2. The germline V gene has CDR1 LNHNV and CDR2 YYDKDF (reference sequence). This CDR3 has 16 residues. J gave up 6 bases and V 1 base, and 9 bases lay outside the gene matches. The variable domain in full, with the rest retrieved from reference TRBV15 and TRBJ2-1, is DAMVIQNPRYQVTQFGKPVTLSCSQTLNHNVMYWYQQKSSQAPKLLFHYYDKDFNNEADTPDNFQSRRPNTSFCFLDIRSPGLGDTAMYLCATSRGTGGGVNEQFFGPGTRLTVL.

This chain links TRBV28 with TRBJ1-5; no clear D gene. This CDR3 region has 12 residues. Deletions cut 8 bases from V and 4 bases from J, with 9 bases between. The V gene's germline CDR1 is MDHEN and CDR2 SYDVKM. The CDR3 coding sequence is TGTGCCAGCTCCGAACAAAATCAGCCCCAGCATTTT. Its protein is CASSEQNQPQHF.

This clonotype was recorded a few times. This chain joins TRBV20-1 and TRBJ2-7; maybe TRBD2 (6 bases). The CDR3 length is 14 residues. The V end was cut by 1 base, the J end by 2 bases, with 12 bases between. Per germline, CDR1 DFQATT and CDR2 SNEGSKA (reference sequence). The DNA for the CDR3 is TGCAGTGCTAGAGCGGAGCGGGTACCCTACGAGCAGTACTTC. The encoded protein is CSARAERVPYEQYF.

This clonotype has at least ten counts. The gene calls are TRBV6-4 and TRBJ2-1, with D possibly TRBD1 on 5 matching bases. CDR3 length: 15 residues. Germline V gives CDR1 MRHNA, CDR2 SNTAGT. Trimming took 0 bases from V and 6 from J, leaving 12 bases between them. CDR3 amino acids: CASSDSEVGPNEQFF. The CDR3 nucleotides read TGTGCCAGCAGTGACTCCGAGGTGGGGCCCAATGAGCAGTTCTTC.